The 26 T cell receptor beta chains listed next were all sequenced from one sample in a study of cytomegalovirus exposure and HLA in healthy donors. Clones were sequenced by immunoSEQ multiplex PCR, and TCRdb holds only the in-frame ones, with some missing. The data show roughly 180,000 clones, roughly 86% seen once. The sequencing sample was made of PBMCs. These receptors came from a man aged 25-40 years in good health and CMV-seropositive.

The table lists this clone with a count of one. J is TRBJ2-7 and V is TRBV27, with a tentative D call TRBD2 (5 bases). Germline V CDR1 and CDR2: MNHEY, SMNVEV (reference sequence). CDR3 length equals 13 residues. The ends were cut back, 9 bases at V and 0 bases at J, with 12 bases in the middle. CDR3 coding DNA: TGTGCCAGTCAAGTCGGAGGCTCCTACGAGCAGTACTTC. It translates to CASQVGGSYEQYF.

J is TRBJ2-3 and V is TRBV5-4; the D is unclear. The CDR3 contains 14 residues. The germline V gene has CDR1 SGHNT and CDR2 YYREEE (reference sequence). Between the trimmed V and J ends, which lost 3 bases and 5 bases, there was a span of 13 bases. The CDR3 DNA sequence: TGTGCCAGCAGCTCCCAGGTACCCGGAGATACGCAGTATTTT. Translating gives CASSSQVPGDTQYF.

The chain is built from TRBV5-1 and TRBJ2-3; 7 nucleotides match TRBD1. Germline V gene sequence: CDR1 SGHRS, CDR2 YFSETQ. V lost 5 bases, J lost 1 base, and 4 bases stayed unmatched. The CDR3 is 14 amino acids. CDR3 in amino acids: CASRRQGGTDTQYF. The CDR3 DNA sequence: TGCGCCAGCAGAAGACAGGGTGGCACAGATACGCAGTATTTT.

This clone was observed many times. The V call is TRBV29-1, the J call TRBJ2-7; D unclear. The germline CDR1 and CDR2 sequences are SQVTM and ANQGSEA. Trimming left V 1 base short and J 4 bases short, with 5 bases between. The CDR3 length is 11 residues. In DNA, the CDR3 is TGCAGCGTTGAAGGCGGATACGAGCAGTACTTC. Amino acid sequence: CSVEGGYEQYF.

This clone was recorded once. V and J are TRBV30 and TRBJ1-1; 9 bases match TRBD1. V lost 3 bases, J lost 3 bases, and 20 bases stayed unmatched. This CDR3 is built from 19 residues. The germline V gene has CDR1 GTSNPN and CDR2 SVGIG (reference sequence). The DNA of the CDR3 is TGTGCCTGGAGCGCCCTCGTGAGGCGGGACAGGGTCCGCGACACTGAAGCTTTCTTT. Amino acid sequence: CAWSALVRRDRVRDTEAFF.

The rearrangement uses TRBV2 and TRBJ1-5; no firm D call. Trimming shortened V by 6 bases and J by 4 bases, and 13 bases separated the two germline ends. Per germline, CDR1 SNHLY and CDR2 FYNNEI. This CDR3 contains 14 residues. This CDR3 reads CASSPERENQPQHF. The CDR3 DNA follows: TGTGCCAGCAGCCCTGAACGGGAGAATCAGCCCCAGCATTTT.

This chain joins TRBV5-6 and TRBJ2-7; the D is unclear. The V gene lost 0 bases and the J gene lost 7 bases, with 11 bases spanning the gap. Germline loops: CDR1 SGHDT, CDR2 YYEEEE. The CDR3 has 13 residues. This CDR3 is CASSLERNGEQYF. CDR3 nucleotides: TGTGCCAGCAGCTTGGAAAGAAATGGGGAGCAGTACTTC.

V gene TRBV5-6 combines with J gene TRBJ2-7, with unresolved D. The CDR3 has 14 amino acids. Germline CDR1 and CDR2: SGHDT and YYEEEE. Between the trimmed V and J ends, which lost 7 bases and 3 bases, there was a span of 17 bases. CDR3 coding DNA: TGTGCCAGCCAACTGACACGTAGCAGCTACGAGCAGTACTTC. Protein sequence: CASQLTRSSYEQYF.

The rearrangement joins TRBV7-2 to TRBJ1-2, with unresolved D. The germline V gene has CDR1 SGHTA and CDR2 FQGNSA. V lost 5 bases and J lost 2, with 9 bases in between. The CDR3 totals 13 residues. CDR3 protein: CASSIQANYGYTF. Here the CDR3 DNA reads TGTGCCAGCAGCATCCAAGCAAACTATGGCTACACCTTC.

This clone has only one observation. The junction does not match germline at one end; this may be a read error. The CDR3 reads CASCFPGSYEQYF. CDR3 DNA sequence: TGTGCCAGCTGTTTCCCAGGGAGTTACGAGCAGTACTTC. The chain has TRBV28 and TRBJ2-7; D tentatively fits TRBD1 or TRBD2 (5 bases each). This CDR3 comprises 13 residues. Germline CDR1 is MDHEN and CDR2 is SYDVKM.

The chain uses TRBV28 and TRBJ2-7; D might be TRBD2 (6 bases). This CDR3 has 14 residues. Germline V CDR1 and CDR2: MDHEN, SYDVKM. The V gene lost 5 bases and the J gene lost 6 bases, with 17 bases spanning the gap. The CDR3 DNA sequence: TGTGCCAGCAGTCCAGGAGGGCTTGTTGTCGAGCAGTACTTC. Protein: CASSPGGLVVEQYF.

The genes are TRBV28 and TRBJ2-7, with 11 bases that match TRBD2. The CDR3 has 18 amino acids. Trimming at V came to 1 base and at J to 5 bases, leaving 13 bases not matched to a gene. The germline gives CDR1 MDHEN, CDR2 SYDVKM. Here the CDR3 reads CASSLSPPLAGGYNEQYF. The CDR3 DNA sequence: TGTGCCAGCAGTTTATCCCCCCCTCTAGCGGGAGGTTACAACGAGCAGTACTTC. Using reference TRBV28 and TRBJ2-7 for the parts outside the CDR3, the full variable domain is DVKVTQSSRYLVKRTGEKVFLECVQDMDHENMFWYRQDPGLGLRLIYFSYDVKMKEKGDIPEGYSVSREKKERFSLILESASTNQTSMYLCASSLSPPLAGGYNEQYFGPGTRLTVT.

V is TRBV5-1 and J is TRBJ1-1; 8 bases map to TRBD1. This CDR3 comprises 14 residues. Germline V lookup: CDR1 SGHRS, CDR2 YFSETQ. With 5 bases clipped from V and 4 bases from J, the junction kept 7 bases outside the gene matches. CDR3 protein: CASRSQGVGTEAFF. CDR3 coding DNA: TGCGCCAGCAGATCACAGGGGGTGGGCACTGAAGCTTTCTTT.

This chain connects TRBV6-1 to TRBJ2-1, with 9 bases aligning to TRBD1. Germline lookup yields CDR1 MNHNS and CDR2 SASEGT. The CDR3 contains 15 residues. With 8 bases clipped from V and 2 bases from J, the junction kept 7 bases outside the gene matches. This chain's CDR3 is CASGGGTGPYNEQFF. CDR3 in DNA: TGTGCCAGCGGGGGAGGGACAGGGCCCTACAATGAGCAGTTCTTC.

CDR3 sequence reads: CASSQTSGTNTGELFF. The CDR3 region has the DNA TGTGCCAGTAGTCAGACTAGCGGTACGAACACCGGGGAGCTGTTTTTT. V is TRBV19 and J is TRBJ2-2, with 9 nucleotides matching TRBD2. Losses at the gene ends were 5 bases for V and 0 bases for J; bases not matched to a gene: 4. The germline V gene encodes CDR1 LNHDA and CDR2 SQIVND (reference sequence). This CDR3 contains 16 residues.

This rearrangement joins TRBV7-2 to TRBJ2-7; TRBD2 matches 14 bases. The trim removed 5 bases at V and 4 bases at J, leaving 7 bases unmatched. The CDR3 runs to 16 residues. Germline V gives CDR1 SGHTA, CDR2 FQGNSA. CDR3 in amino acids: CASSRGLAGVRYEQYF. The DNA for the CDR3 is TGTGCCAGCAGCCGGGGACTAGCGGGAGTTAGGTACGAGCAGTACTTC.

The V gene is TRBV27, the J gene TRBJ2-2; TRBD2 aligns across 13 bases. CDR3 length equals 18 residues. Per the germline V gene, CDR1 is MNHEY and CDR2 is SMNVEV (reference sequence). The ends lost 5 bases at V and 4 bases at J; junction bases unmatched: 10. CDR3 protein: CASSPGLAGNRVTGELFF. In nucleotides, the CDR3 is TGTGCCAGCAGTCCGGGACTAGCGGGAAACCGGGTCACCGGGGAGCTGTTTTTT.

CDR3 bases: TGTGCCAGCAGTAGGGCCCTTAGCTCCTACGAGCAGTACTTC. The encoded protein is CASSRALSSYEQYF. J is TRBJ2-7 and V is TRBV7-6; no firm D call. The V end lost 6 bases, the J end lost 0 bases, and 12 bases lay between the germline ends. The CDR3 length is 14 residues. Germline CDR1 and CDR2: SGHVS and FNYEAQ.

The chain combines TRBV15 with TRBJ1-5, with D unresolved. V was trimmed by 0 bases and J by 5 bases, leaving 5 bases between them. This CDR3 has 13 amino acids. Germline assignment: CDR1 LNHNV and CDR2 YYDKDF (reference sequence). CDR3 region: CATSRDPDQPQHF. In DNA, the CDR3 is TGTGCCACCAGCAGAGATCCGGATCAGCCCCAGCATTTT. The variable domain in full, completed from reference TRBV15 and TRBJ1-5, reads DAMVIQNPRYQVTQFGKPVTLSCSQTLNHNVMYWYQQKSSQAPKLLFHYYDKDFNNEADTPDNFQSRRPNTSFCFLDIRSPGLGDTAMYLCATSRDPDQPQHFGDGTRLSIL.

This chain connects TRBV2 to TRBJ1-2; TRBD1 agrees at 9 bases. Germline loops: CDR1 SNHLY, CDR2 FYNNEI. The CDR3 length is 16 residues. Trimming took 6 bases from V and 8 from J; bases not matched to a gene: 16. For the CDR3, the DNA is TGTGCCAGCAGCTGGAGGACAGGGGCCCCACTCGGAGGCTACACCTTC. Amino acid sequence: CASSWRTGAPLGGYTF. The variable domain in full, completed from reference TRBV2 and TRBJ1-2, reads EPEVTQTPSHQVTQMGQEVILRCVPISNHLYFYWYRQILGQKVEFLVSFYNNEISEKSEIFDDQFSVERPDGSNFTLKIRSTKLEDSAMYFCASSWRTGAPLGGYTFGSGTRLTVV.

The chain has TRBV6-6 and TRBJ2-7; D is undetermined. Germline V lookup: CDR1 MNHNY, CDR2 SVGAGI (reference sequence). The CDR3 length is 13 residues. The V and J ends lost 5 bases and 3 bases respectively, with 11 bases between them. CDR3 in amino acids: CASSINSFYEQYF. In DNA, the CDR3 is TGTGCCAGCAGTATCAACAGTTTCTACGAGCAGTACTTC.

The V gene is TRBV6-6, the J gene TRBJ2-5, with 14 bases lining up with TRBD2. The CDR3 is 15 residues long. The junction had 2 bases not matched to a gene; V was cut back by 6 bases and J by 2 bases. Germline assignment: CDR1 MNHNY and CDR2 SVGAGI (reference sequence). The CDR3 loop reads CASRGTSGRQETQYF. DNA of the CDR3: TGTGCCAGCAGAGGGACTAGCGGGAGACAAGAGACCCAGTACTTC.

This clone was picked up a small number of times. The rearrangement joins TRBV28 to TRBJ2-5, with TRBD1 matching 8 bases. Germline V gene lookup returns CDR1 MDHEN and CDR2 SYDVKM. The trim removed 2 bases at V and 1 base at J, leaving 6 bases unmatched. The CDR3 sequence is 16 residues long. The CDR3 region is CASSLETGEFQETQYF. The CDR3 nucleotides are TGTGCCAGCAGTTTAGAGACAGGGGAATTCCAAGAGACCCAGTACTTC.

In its sample, this clone was seen once. V and J are TRBV2 and TRBJ2-7; the match to TRBD1 covers 10 bases. Germline assignment: CDR1 SNHLY and CDR2 FYNNEI. J lost 1 base, V lost 2 bases, and 5 bases had no gene match. The CDR3 runs to 16 residues. The CDR3 DNA reads TGTGCCAGCAGTGAACGGGACAGGGGATCTTCCTACGAGCAGTACTTC. Its translation is CASSERDRGSSYEQYF.

This chain joins TRBV6-1 and TRBJ2-1; 11 bases agree with TRBD2. CDR3 length equals 17 residues. The germline gives CDR1 MNHNS, CDR2 SASEGT. Trimming cost V 1 base and J 0 bases; bases outside gene matches: 2. As DNA, the CDR3 is TGTGCCAGCAGTGAAGGACTAGCGGGGAGCTCCTACAATGAGCAGTTCTTC. It codes for CASSEGLAGSSYNEQFF.

The chain recombines TRBV30 with TRBJ1-1; D possibly corresponds to TRBD1 (5 bases). Trimming took 2 bases from V and 3 from J, leaving 10 bases between them. Germline V CDR1 and CDR2: GTSNPN, SVGIG (reference sequence). This CDR3 has 13 amino acids. CDR3 DNA: TGTGCCTGGAGTCTTGGGGCGGACACTGAAGCTTTCTTT. Protein product: CAWSLGADTEAFF. Based on the CDR3 plus reference TRBV30 and TRBJ1-1, the full variable domain is SQTIHQWPATLVQPVGSPLSLECTVEGTSNPNLYWYRQAAGRGLQLLFYSVGIGQISSEVPQNLSASRPQDRQFILSSKKLLLSDSGFYLCAWSLGADTEAFFGQGTRLTVV.